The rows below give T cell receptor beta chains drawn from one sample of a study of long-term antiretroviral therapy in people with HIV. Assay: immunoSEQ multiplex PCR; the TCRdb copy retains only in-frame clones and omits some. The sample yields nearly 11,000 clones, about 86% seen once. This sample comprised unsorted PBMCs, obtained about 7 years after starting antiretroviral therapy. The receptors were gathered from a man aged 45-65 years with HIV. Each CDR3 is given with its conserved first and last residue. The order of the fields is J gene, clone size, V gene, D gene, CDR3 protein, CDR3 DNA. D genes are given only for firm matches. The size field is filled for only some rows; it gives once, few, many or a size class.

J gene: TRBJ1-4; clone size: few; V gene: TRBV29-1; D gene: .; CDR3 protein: CSAGTEEEKLFF; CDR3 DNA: TGCAGCGCGGGGACGGAGGAGGAAAAACTGTTTTTT
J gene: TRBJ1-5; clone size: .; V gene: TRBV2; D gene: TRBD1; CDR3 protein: CASRGEGLRDREQPQHF; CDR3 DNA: TGTGCCAGCAGGGGAGAGGGCCTCCGGGACAGGGAACAGCCCCAGCATTTT
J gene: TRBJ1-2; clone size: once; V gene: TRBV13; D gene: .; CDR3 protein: CASRTWGATSRHGYTF; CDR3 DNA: TGTGCCAGCAGGACCTGGGGCGCCACATCCCGTCATGGCTACACCTTC
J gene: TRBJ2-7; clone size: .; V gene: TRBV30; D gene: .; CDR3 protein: CAWSPPGAYEQYF; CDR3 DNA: TGTGCCTGGAGTCCCCCGGGGGCCTACGAGCAGTACTTC
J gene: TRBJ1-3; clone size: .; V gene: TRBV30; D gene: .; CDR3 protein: CAWSTFSGNTIYF; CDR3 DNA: TGTGCCTGGAGTACCTTCTCTGGAAACACCATATATTTT
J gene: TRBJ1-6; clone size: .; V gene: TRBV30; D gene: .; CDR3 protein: CAWDYSWSSYNSPLHF; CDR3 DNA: TGTGCCTGGGACTACAGTTGGAGCTCCTATAATTCACCCCTCCACTTT
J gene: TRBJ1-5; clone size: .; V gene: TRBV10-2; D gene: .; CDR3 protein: CASTMGSYQPQHF; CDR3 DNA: TGCGCCAGCACGATGGGGTCCTATCAGCCCCAGCATTTT
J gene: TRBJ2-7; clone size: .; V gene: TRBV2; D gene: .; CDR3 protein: CASSEGMGAYEQYF; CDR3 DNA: TGTGCCAGCAGTGAAGGGATGGGGGCCTACGAGCAGTACTTC
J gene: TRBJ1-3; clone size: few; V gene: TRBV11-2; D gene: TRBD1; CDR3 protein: CASSATGSGNTIYF; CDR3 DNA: TGTGCCAGCAGCGCGACAGGGAGCGGAAACACCATATATTTT
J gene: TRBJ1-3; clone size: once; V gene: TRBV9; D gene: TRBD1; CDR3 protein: CASSEGRGAGNTIYF; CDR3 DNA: TGTGCCAGCAGCGAGGGCAGGGGGGCTGGAAACACCATATATTTT
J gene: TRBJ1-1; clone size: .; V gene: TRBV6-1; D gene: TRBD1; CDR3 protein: CASRLGQGASEAFF; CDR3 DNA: TGTGCCAGCAGGCTGGGCCAGGGGGCTTCTGAAGCTTTCTTT
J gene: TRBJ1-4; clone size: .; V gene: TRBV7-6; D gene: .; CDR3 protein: CASSLEGGDNEKLFF; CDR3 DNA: TGTGCCAGCAGCTTAGAGGGGGGCGATAATGAAAAACTGTTTTTT
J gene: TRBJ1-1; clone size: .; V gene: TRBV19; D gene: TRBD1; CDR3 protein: CASRQGGGEAFF; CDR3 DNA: TGTGCCAGTAGACAGGGGGGGGGTGAAGCTTTCTTT
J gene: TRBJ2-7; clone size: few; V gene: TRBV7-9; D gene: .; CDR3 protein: CASSYLGGDPTYF; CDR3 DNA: TGTGCCAGCAGCTATTTAGGTGGGGACCCGACGTACTTC
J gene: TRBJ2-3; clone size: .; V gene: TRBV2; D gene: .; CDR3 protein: CASSEGAISTDTQYF; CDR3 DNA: TGTGCCAGCAGTGAAGGAGCCATAAGCACAGATACGCAGTATTTT
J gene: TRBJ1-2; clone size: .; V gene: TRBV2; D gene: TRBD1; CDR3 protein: CASSPGGQGLWDGYTF; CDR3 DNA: TGTGCCAGCAGTCCTGGGGGACAGGGCCTGTGGGATGGCTACACCTTC
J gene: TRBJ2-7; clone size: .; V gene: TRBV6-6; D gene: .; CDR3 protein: CASTHEDYEQYF; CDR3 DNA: TGTGCCAGCACCCACGAGGACTACGAGCAGTACTTC
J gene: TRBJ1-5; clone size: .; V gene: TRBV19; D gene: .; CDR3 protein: CASSKDISNQPQHF; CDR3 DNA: TGTGCCAGTAGTAAAGACATTAGCAATCAGCCCCAGCATTTT
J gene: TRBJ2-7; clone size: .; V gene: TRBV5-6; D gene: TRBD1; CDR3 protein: CASSPGTVSYEQYF; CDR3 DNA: TGTGCCAGCAGCCCCGGGACAGTCTCCTACGAGCAGTACTTC
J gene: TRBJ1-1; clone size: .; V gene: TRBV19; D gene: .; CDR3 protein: CASSAGTNTEAFF; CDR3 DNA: TGTGCCAGTAGTGCCGGGACTAACACTGAAGCTTTCTTT
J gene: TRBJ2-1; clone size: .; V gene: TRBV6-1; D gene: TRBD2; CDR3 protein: CASSSAGVLYNEQFF; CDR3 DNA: TGTGCCAGCAGTTCAGCGGGGGTCCTTTACAATGAGCAGTTCTTC
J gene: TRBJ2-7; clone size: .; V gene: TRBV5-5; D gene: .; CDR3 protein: CASSSGSREQYF; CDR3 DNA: TGTGCCAGCAGCTCCGGATCTCGGGAGCAGTACTTC
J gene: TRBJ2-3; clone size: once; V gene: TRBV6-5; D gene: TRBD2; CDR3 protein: CASSSGGAEADTQYF; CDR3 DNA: TGTGCCAGCAGTTCGGGGGGGGCCGAGGCAGATACGCAGTATTTT